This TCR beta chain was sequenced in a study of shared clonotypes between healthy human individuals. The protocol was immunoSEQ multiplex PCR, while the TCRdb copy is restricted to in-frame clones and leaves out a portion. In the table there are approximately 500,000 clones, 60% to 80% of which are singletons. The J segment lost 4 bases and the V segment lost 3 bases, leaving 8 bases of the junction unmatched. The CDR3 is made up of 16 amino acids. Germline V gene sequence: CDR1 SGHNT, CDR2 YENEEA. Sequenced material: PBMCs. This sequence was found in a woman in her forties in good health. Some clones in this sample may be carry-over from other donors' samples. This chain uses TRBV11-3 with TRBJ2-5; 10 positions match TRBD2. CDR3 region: CASSFRSGRAGETQYF. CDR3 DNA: TGTGCCAGCAGCTTTCGGAGCGGGAGGGCCGGAGAGACCCAGTACTTC.